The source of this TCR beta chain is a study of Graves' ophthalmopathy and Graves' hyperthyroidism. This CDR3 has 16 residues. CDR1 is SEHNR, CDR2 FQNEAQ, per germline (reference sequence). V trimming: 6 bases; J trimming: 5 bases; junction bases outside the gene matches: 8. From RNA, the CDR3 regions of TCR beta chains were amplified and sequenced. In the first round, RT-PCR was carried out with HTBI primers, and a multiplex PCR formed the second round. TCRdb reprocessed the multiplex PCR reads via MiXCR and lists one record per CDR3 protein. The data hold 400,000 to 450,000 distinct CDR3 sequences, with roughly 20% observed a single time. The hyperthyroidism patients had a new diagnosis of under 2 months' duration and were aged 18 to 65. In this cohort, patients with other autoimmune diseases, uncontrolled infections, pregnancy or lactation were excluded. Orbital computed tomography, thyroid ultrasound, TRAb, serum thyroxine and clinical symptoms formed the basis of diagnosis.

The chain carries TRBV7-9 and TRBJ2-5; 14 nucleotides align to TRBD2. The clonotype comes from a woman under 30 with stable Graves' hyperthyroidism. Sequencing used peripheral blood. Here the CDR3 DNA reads TGTGCCAGCAGACCGGGACTAGCGGGAGATGGGGAGACCCAGTACTTC. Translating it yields CASRPGLAGDGETQYF.